This T cell receptor beta chain emerged from a study of blood T cell repertoires in COVID-19. Across the whole study: Some COVID-19 samples were acute and others convalescent; all came from the United States, Italy and Spain. Sources were T cells, B-cell-depleted T cells, or PBMCs; the material itself was cDNA or gDNA.

As processed by the authors: The assay estimated nucleated cells by amplifying reference gene primers. The protocol was immunoSEQ multiplex PCR, while the TCRdb copy is restricted to in-frame clones and leaves out a portion. The V and J calls and clone size were taken over from that table, and D and trimming were inferred from the DNA. Counted here are over 55,000 clones, around 76% occurring once; the ten biggest clones make up 12% to 15%. In germline, CDR1 is SGHTA, CDR2 FQGNSA. This CDR3 is 14 amino acids long. Trimming removed 8 bases from V and 6 bases from J; junction bases left unmatched: 6. This TCR derives from a woman aged 80 or older with acute or convalescent COVID-19. Specimen: peripheral blood. The rearrangement joins TRBV7-2 to TRBJ2-1; 11 bases align to TRBD2. CDR3 loop: CASCGTSGCNEQFF. The CDR3 bases are TGTGCCAGCTGCGGGACTAGCGGATGCAATGAGCAGTTCTTC.